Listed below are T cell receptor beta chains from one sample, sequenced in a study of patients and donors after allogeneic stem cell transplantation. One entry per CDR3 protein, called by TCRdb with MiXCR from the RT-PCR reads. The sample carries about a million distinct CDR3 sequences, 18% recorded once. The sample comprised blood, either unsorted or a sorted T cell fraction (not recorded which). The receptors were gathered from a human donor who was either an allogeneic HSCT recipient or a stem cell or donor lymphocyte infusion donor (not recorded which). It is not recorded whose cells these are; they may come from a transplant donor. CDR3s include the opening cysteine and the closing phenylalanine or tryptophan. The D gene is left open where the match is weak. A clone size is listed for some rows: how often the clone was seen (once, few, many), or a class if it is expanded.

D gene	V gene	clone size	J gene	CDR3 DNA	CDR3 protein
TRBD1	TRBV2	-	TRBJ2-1	TGTGCCAGCAGTGGGATCAAGACAGGGGACGTCGCTGAGCAGTTCTTC	CASSGIKTGDVAEQFF
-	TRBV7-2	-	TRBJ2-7	TGTGCCAGCAGCTTAGCGCGAAGGGGCCACGAGCAGTACTTC	CASSLARRGHEQYF
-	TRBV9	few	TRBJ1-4	TGTGCCAGCAGCGTAGCCGGAGGGGGAAATGAAAAACTGTTTTTT	CASSVAGGGNEKLFF
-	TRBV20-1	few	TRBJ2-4	TGCAGTGTTCGGACGGTGGCCAAAAACATTCAGTACTTC	CSVRTVAKNIQYF
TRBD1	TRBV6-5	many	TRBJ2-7	TGCGCCAGCAGCTACGGGACAGGGACCTACGAGCAGTACTTC	CASSYGTGTYEQYF
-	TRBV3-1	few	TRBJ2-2	TGTGCCAGCAGCCAAGAGACCCGTACCGGGGAGCTGTTTTTT	CASSQETRTGELFF
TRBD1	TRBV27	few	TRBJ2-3	TGTGCCAGCAGTTTATGGGGACAGGGGATAAGTACAGATACGCAGTATTTT	CASSLWGQGISTDTQYF
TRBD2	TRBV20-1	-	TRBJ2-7	TGCAGTGCTAGAGATCCTCGGGGGGGGACGATCGAGCAGTACTTC	CSARDPRGGTIEQYF
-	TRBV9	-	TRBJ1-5	TGTGCCAGCAGCCTGGGGGACGGAAATAATCAGCCCCAGCATTTT	CASSLGDGNNQPQHF
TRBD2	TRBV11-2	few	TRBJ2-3	TGTGCCAGCAGCTTAGAGGCTAGCGGGGGGGCGGGAAAAACAGATACGCAGTATTTT	CASSLEASGGAGKTDTQYF
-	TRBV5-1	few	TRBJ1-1	TGCGCCAGCAGCGAGGGCTGGGGGACTGAAGCTTTCTTT	CASSEGWGTEAFF
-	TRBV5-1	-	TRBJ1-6	TGCGCCAGCAGCCCGGGTCCAGGACGCACCCTCCACTTT	CASSPGPGRTLHF
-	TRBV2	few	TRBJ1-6	TGTGCCAGCGAGGGAGGCACTAATTCACCCCTCCACTTT	CASEGGTNSPLHF
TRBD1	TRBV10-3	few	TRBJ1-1	TGTGCCACCAAGAAGGACAGGGATTTCGGCACTGAAGCTTTCTTT	CATKKDRDFGTEAFF
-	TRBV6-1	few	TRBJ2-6	TGTGCCAGCAGACGGGACGGCTCTGGGGCCAACGTCCTGACTTTC	CASRRDGSGANVLTF
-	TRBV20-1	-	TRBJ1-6	TGCAGTGCTAGCGCAGATAATTCACCCCTCCACTTT	CSASADNSPLHF
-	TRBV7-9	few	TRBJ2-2	TGTGCCAGCAGCTTTCCCACAGGGTGGAGTCGGGAGCTGTTTTTT	CASSFPTGWSRELFF